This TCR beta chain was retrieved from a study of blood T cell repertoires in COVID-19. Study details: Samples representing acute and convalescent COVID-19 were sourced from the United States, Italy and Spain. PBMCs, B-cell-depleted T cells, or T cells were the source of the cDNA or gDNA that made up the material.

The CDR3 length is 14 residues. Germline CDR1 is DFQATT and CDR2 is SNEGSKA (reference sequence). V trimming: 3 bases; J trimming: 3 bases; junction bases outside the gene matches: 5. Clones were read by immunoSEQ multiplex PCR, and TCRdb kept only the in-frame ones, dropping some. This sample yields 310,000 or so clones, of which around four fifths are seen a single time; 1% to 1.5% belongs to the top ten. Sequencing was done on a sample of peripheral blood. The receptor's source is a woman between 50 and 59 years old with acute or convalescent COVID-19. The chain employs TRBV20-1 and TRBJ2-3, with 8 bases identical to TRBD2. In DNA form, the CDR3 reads TGCAGTGCTAGTTTAGCGGGGCAGACAGATACGCAGTATTTT. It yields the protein CSASLAGQTDTQYF.